This entry is about one T cell receptor (beta chain). Authors' data handling: Amplified reference gene primers provided the basis for estimating nucleated cell counts. Only in-frame clones appear in the TCRdb table, and some are missing; sequencing was by immunoSEQ multiplex PCR. Clonal size and the V and J genes are those of that table, whereas D and trimming came from the DNA. The top ten hold under 3.5% of the sample, which has roughly 350,000 clones, about 93% seen once. The sample originates from a study of blood T cell repertoires in COVID-19. Overall study: COVID-19 samples from acute and convalescent phases originated in the United States, Italy and Spain. The analysed material was cDNA or gDNA that came from T cells, B-cell-depleted T cells, or PBMCs.

V was clipped by 0 bases and J by 1 base, with 12 bases between them. CDR1 GTSNPN and CDR2 SVGIG come from the germline V gene (reference sequence). The CDR3 sequence is 15 residues long. This sequence was found in a woman younger than 35 who had recovered from COVID-19. The sequenced material came from peripheral blood. The chain is built from TRBV30 and TRBJ1-1; the D gene is possibly TRBD1 (6 bases). DNA for the CDR3: TGTGCCTGGAGTGTACCGGGCAGGGGGAACACTGAAGCTTTCTTT. It specifies CAWSVPGRGNTEAFF.